This TCR beta chain is drawn from a study of shared clonotypes between healthy human individuals (dated by TCRdb to 2018 to 2021). Turning to the overall study: The cohort included a few men and a couple of women between 18 and 49 years of age. Between about 0.85 and 10 billion PBMCs per donor were obtained by leukapheresis. For each donor, CD4 naive and CD4 memory were each given three plates, CD8 naive was given two plates, and CD8 memory was given one plate. To estimate repertoire size and how much clonotype sharing occurs between individuals, the study deeply sequenced the blood TCR repertoires of several healthy adults. Libraries were prepared and TCR repertoires were sequenced by different laboratories using diverse techniques, in order to increase sequencing depth and limit assay-specific biases. General findings and caveats noted by the study authors: Sampling was limited to blood, and TCR repertoires in tissue likely differ from TCR repertoires in blood. The small number of donors limited the genetic and exposure-history diversity represented. When four donors were compared, the shared fraction of clonotypes was about 5% for naive CD4, roughly 3.3% for naive CD8, 2.3% for memory CD4, and 0.35% to 0.4% for memory CD8. Larger estimated clonotype richness was generally found for naive subsets than for memory subsets. Incomplete sequencing was indicated by rarefaction of sorted-subset datasets, despite the large sequencing depth. Compared with non-shared clonotypes, clonotypes shared by all four sorted-subset donors had higher generation probabilities. Pairwise subsampling indicated that sequencing depth was expected to affect the degree of clonotype sharing among donors.

CD8 naive samples were obtained by positive selection for CCR7 among CD45RO-negative cells, yielding a CD45RA+CCR7+ population from which TemRA cells were excluded. Donors were healthy HIV-negative adults with no recently reported acute infections or vaccinations. Every donor was a Caucasian adult residing in Nashville, Tennessee, USA. Blood was collected by leukapheresis, and PBMCs were isolated by Ficoll-Histopaque density gradient centrifugation and then cryopreserved in liquid nitrogen vapor phase. Analytical flow cytometry was used to check the purity and quantity of every magnetically sorted T cell population. Each sorted fraction had its genomic DNA isolated and then quantified by UV absorbance on a Nanodrop 2000c. CDR1 and CDR2, looked up from the germline V gene (reference sequence), are SGHNT and YYREEE. From the cysteine through the phenylalanine, the CDR3 covers 16 amino acids. Just CDR3 DNA is preserved here, 48 bases in frame from base 1. The germline V end is reduced by 5 bases and the J end by 1 base; junction bases left unmatched: 9.

As to this clone: Its target antigen remains unknown. Base qualities are missing; no much larger clone stands one base away.

TCR CDR3 regions were amplified from genomic DNA by multiplex PCR using the deep immunoSEQ assay. For each cell subset, the extracted genomic DNA was distributed evenly across all wells of several immunoSEQ 96-well plates, and each plate served as one replicate. For sorted subsets, 200 to 250 ng genomic DNA, equal to some 30,000 T cell genomes, was loaded into each replicate PCR. Purified libraries were quantified with a Qubit 3.0 fluorometer, sized on a Bioanalyzer 2100, and re-quantified with the KAPA Library Quantification kit. Every immunoSEQ 96-well plate was sequenced on a separate single-read 150-cycle Illumina NextSeq 550 flow cell. Per the source publication's procedure: Because the immunoSEQ output included only junctional sequences and no quality scores, the filtering could not be the same as the filtering used for full-length reads. To assign V/J genes and CDR3, sequences were annotated using PyIR, a Python wrapper for IgBLAST v1.9, with IMGT germline references. Reads with weak V/J assignments (E-value above 1e-6), missing CDR3, stop codons, out-of-frame junctions, or ambiguous translated residues were removed. V3J clonotypes were defined as sequences sharing the same inferred V gene, J gene, and CDR3 amino acid sequence. Percentage overlap between repertoires was computed as shared unique clonotypes divided by the size of the smaller repertoire. Three approaches were used to assess repertoire richness: RTK rarefaction, the Chao1 estimator, and Recon v2.1 estimates of unobserved clonotypes. Generation probabilities for all TCRbeta clonotypes obtained by the gDNA method from a handful of donors were computed using OLGA. In its TCRdb copy, this immuneACCESS table keeps in-frame sequences only and misses some clones. Where compared with another copy, unresolved V genes explain less than half of these, and the others have no known cause. V and J calls and clone size follow that table, whereas D and trimming were derived from the DNA. This sample comprises about 2.1 million clones, approximately 92% of them detected only once. Of the sample, about 1.6% falls within the top ten clones.

The sequence derives from a young man in good health. Some clones in this sample may be carry-over from other donors' samples. Source material: naive CD8+ T cells from PBMCs. Reading the label with the study, this specimen's cell subset or site is: CD45RA+CCR7+. The chain employs TRBV5-4 and TRBJ1-2; 9 bases in the junction line up with TRBD1. Here is the DNA: TGTGCCAGCAGACGGACAGGGGCGGGATTTAACTATGGCTACACCTTC. Translated, it gives CASRRTGAGFNYGYTF.